The 9 T cell receptor beta chains below were found in one sample sequenced in a study of blood T cell repertoires in COVID-19. The data were produced by immunoSEQ multiplex PCR, yet TCRdb's version contains in-frame clones alone and is incomplete. The sample has approximately 350,000 clones, around 87% seen once; the top ten hold more than 5%. The sample taken for sequencing was peripheral blood. These receptors all stem from a woman in her 50s with COVID-19, enrolled during active disease.

CDR3 in DNA: TGTGCCACCAGCAGAGATCGGGCTAGCCCGGAGCAGTACTTC. Encoded protein: CATSRDRASPEQYF. The V gene is TRBV15, the J gene TRBJ2-7; tentatively, D is TRBD2 (5 bases). The CDR3 covers 14 residues. Trimming removed 0 bases at V and 7 bases at J, with 13 bases between. Germline values: CDR1 LNHNV, CDR2 YYDKDF (reference sequence).

The chain combines TRBV5-1 with TRBJ2-7; D is possibly TRBD1 (5 bases). Trimming took 0 bases from V and 2 from J, leaving 18 bases between them. This CDR3 comprises 17 residues. In germline, CDR1 is SGHRS, CDR2 YFSETQ. CDR3 nucleotides: TGCGCCAGCAGCTTGGGGTCAGGGCCGGGTGGAGCCTACGAGCAGTACTTC. It is translated as CASSLGSGPGGAYEQYF.

This clone occurred once. Here the CDR3 reads CASSLGRGIRSYEQYF. DNA of the CDR3: TGTGCCAGCAGTTTAGGCAGGGGCATCAGATCCTACGAGCAGTACTTC. The chain is built from TRBV27 and TRBJ2-7, with D maybe TRBD1 (6 bases). The V gene lost 2 bases and the J gene lost 1 base, with 15 bases spanning the gap. Germline V gene data show CDR1 as MNHEY and CDR2 as SMNVEV (reference sequence). CDR3 length: 16 amino acids.

This clone showed up just once. The chain joins TRBV27 to TRBJ2-4; D uncertain. CDR3 length: 15 amino acids. CDR1 and CDR2 from the germline V gene are MNHEY and SMNVEV (reference sequence). V gave up 6 bases and J gave up 1 base, with 13 bases separating them. In DNA form, the CDR3 reads TGTGCCAGCAGCGATACAGCTGTTGCCAAAAACATTCAGTACTTC. Translation gives CASSDTAVAKNIQYF.

This clone was recorded only once. The CDR3 sequence is CASSLRGQYVYYGYTF. The CDR3 DNA reads as TGTGCCAGCAGCTTAAGGGGGCAGTACGTATACTATGGCTACACCTTC. This chain links TRBV5-5 with TRBJ1-2; 7 nucleotides align to TRBD1. This CDR3 is built from 16 residues. V shed 2 bases, J shed 3 bases, and the junction held 10 bases outside the gene matches. Germline lookup yields CDR1 SGHKS and CDR2 YYEKEE (reference sequence).

V is TRBV6-5 and J is TRBJ2-7; TRBD2 aligns across 9 bases. V lost 8 bases to trimming and J lost 4 bases; unmatched junction nucleotides: 3. The germline gives CDR1 MNHEY, CDR2 SVGAGI. The CDR3 covers 12 residues. CDR3 loop: CASGTSGYEQYF. CDR3 sequence (DNA): TGTGCCAGCGGAACTAGCGGGTACGAGCAGTACTTC.

The chain uses TRBV6-6 and TRBJ2-1, with TRBD2 matching 7 bases. Germline V gene sequence: CDR1 MNHNY, CDR2 SVGAGI (reference sequence). The CDR3 sequence is 16 residues long. J was trimmed by 0 bases and V by 5 bases; bases with no gene match: 7. The CDR3 DNA reads TGTGCCAGCAGTCCTAGGCGGGAGAGCTCCTACAATGAGCAGTTCTTC. Its protein product is CASSPRRESSYNEQFF.

In nucleotides, the CDR3 is TGTGCCAGCAGCAAGTTTAGCGGGAGGGAGAATGAGCAGTTCTTC. Amino acid sequence: CASSKFSGRENEQFF. The chain joins TRBV5-4 to TRBJ2-1; TRBD2 agrees at 11 bases. Germline CDR1 reads SGHNT; CDR2 reads YYREEE (reference sequence). With V trimmed by 4 bases and J by 7 bases, 7 bases remained unmatched. There are 15 residues in the CDR3.

V usage is TRBV29-1 and J usage is TRBJ1-1; 12 nucleotides line up with TRBD1. The CDR3 is 15 residues long. J was trimmed by 10 bases and V by 4 bases; bases with no gene match: 13. Germline loops: CDR1 SQVTM, CDR2 ANQGSEA. CDR3 sequence (DNA): TGCAGCGTTGGCCTGTTCGGGACAGGGGGCAAAAGAGCTTTCTTT. This translates into CSVGLFGTGGKRAFF.